What follows are 20 T cell receptor beta chains derived from one specimen sequenced in a study of T cells in Graves' hyperthyroidism and ophthalmopathy. RNA transcripts were the template for amplifying TCR beta CDR3 regions. During a first-round RT-PCR of the TCR CDR3, the HTBI primer set was used. TCRdb re-derived calls from the multiplex PCR reads in MiXCR, one entry per CDR3 protein. This table has approximately 690,000 distinct CDR3 sequences, roughly 20% appearing once. Sequencing input: blood. These receptors were obtained from a man aged 25-45 years with Graves' ophthalmopathy.

This clonotype was detected many times. The chain recombines TRBV27 with TRBJ2-7; 9 nucleotides agree with TRBD2. J was trimmed by 3 bases and V by 5 bases; bases with no gene match: 5. The CDR3 has 14 amino acids. Germline V gene data show CDR1 as MNHEY and CDR2 as SMNVEV (reference sequence). CDR3 sequence reads: CASSLAGRGYEQYF. CDR3 DNA sequence: TGTGCCAGCAGTCTAGCGGGGAGGGGCTACGAGCAGTACTTC.

This clonotype has only a few counts. The chain is built from TRBV4-1 and TRBJ2-7, with D hard to call. Germline values: CDR1 MGHRA, CDR2 YSYEKL. This CDR3 is 16 amino acids long. The V and J ends lost 0 bases and 0 bases respectively, with 12 bases between them. CDR3 bases: TGCGCCAGCAGCCAAGATTCAACAGCTCCCTCCTACGAGCAGTACTTC. It yields the protein CASSQDSTAPSYEQYF.

The table lists this clonotype with a count of one. V gene TRBV6-1 combines with J gene TRBJ1-2; D is possibly TRBD1 (6 bases). V was shortened by 2 bases and J by 4 bases, with 11 bases between the two germline ends. Germline CDR1 is MNHNS and CDR2 is SASEGT. The CDR3 has 14 residues. As DNA, the CDR3 is TGTGCCAGCAGTGAAATCGGACAGATCTATGGCTACACCTTC. Translated: CASSEIGQIYGYTF.

The genes are TRBV6-1 and TRBJ2-7, with D possibly matching TRBD2 (5 bases). The CDR3 is 15 residues long. Trimming pared 5 bases from V and 2 bases from J, leaving 16 bases between. Looked up from germline, CDR1 is MNHNS and CDR2 is SASEGT. The CDR3 reads CASSRSSGNPYEQYF. DNA for the CDR3: TGTGCCAGCAGTCGGTCCAGCGGTAATCCCTACGAGCAGTACTTC.

This chain connects TRBV28 to TRBJ2-1; 8 nucleotides align to TRBD2. The CDR3 spans 15 residues. Germline assignment: CDR1 MDHEN and CDR2 SYDVKM. Trimming at V came to 6 bases and at J to 6 bases, leaving 10 bases not matched to a gene. DNA of the CDR3: TGTGCCAGCAGGTCGGGACTAGAATGGGCCAATGAGCAGTTCTTC. Its translation: CASRSGLEWANEQFF.

The chain combines TRBV28 with TRBJ1-1, with TRBD1 as a possible D gene (6 bases). This CDR3 region has 15 residues. CDR1 MDHEN and CDR2 SYDVKM come from the germline V gene. V shed 2 bases and J shed 1 base, with 11 bases lying between them. As DNA, the CDR3 is TGTGCCAGCAGTTTAAATTACAGGGAGAACACTGAAGCTTTCTTT. Translation: CASSLNYRENTEAFF.

In this sample, this clonotype turned up many times. The rearrangement links TRBV28 to TRBJ2-7, with TRBD2 as a possible D gene (6 bases). This CDR3 is 14 amino acids long. Trimming took 3 bases from V and 0 from J, leaving 9 bases between them. The germline V gene encodes CDR1 MDHEN and CDR2 SYDVKM. As DNA, the CDR3 is TGTGCCAGCAGTTTCATCGGGGGCTCCTACGAGCAGTACTTC. This encodes CASSFIGGSYEQYF.

This clonotype showed up many times. V gene TRBV11-2 combines with J gene TRBJ2-3; no clear D gene. Germline V gene data show CDR1 as SGHAT and CDR2 as FQNNGV. The length of the CDR3 is 12 residues. V lost 2 bases and J lost 8, with 8 bases in between. The CDR3: CASSLTPGTQYF. CDR3 in DNA: TGTGCCAGCAGCTTAACCCCGGGTACGCAGTATTTT.

The chain combines TRBV14 with TRBJ2-7, with D perhaps matching TRBD2 (6 bases). The V and J ends lost 4 bases and 6 bases respectively, with 13 bases between them. Germline V gene lookup returns CDR1 SGHDN and CDR2 FVKESK. The CDR3 runs 13 residues. The CDR3 DNA follows: TGTGCCAGCAGCCCCCGGAGGGCCACCGAGCAGTACTTC. Translated, it gives CASSPRRATEQYF.

Concerning this clonotype itself: No conserved phenylalanine or tryptophan is present at the end of the CDR3, so a read error is the likely explanation. The chain is built from TRBV7-9 and TRBJ2-7, with TRBD2 matching 8 bases. The germline CDR1 and CDR2 sequences are SEHNR and FQNEAQ (reference sequence). V gave up 7 bases and J gave up 3 bases; unmatched junction bases: 5. The CDR3 length is 13 residues. The CDR3 here is CASTSGGFYEQYS. In DNA, the CDR3 is TGTGCCAGCACCTCGGGAGGGTTCTACGAGCAGTACTCC.

A few counts support this clonotype. This chain uses TRBV6-5 with TRBJ2-2, with unresolved D. This CDR3 has 15 residues. Germline V gene data show CDR1 as MNHEY and CDR2 as SVGAGI. The V end lost 4 bases, the J end lost 6 bases, and 15 bases lay between the germline ends. DNA of the CDR3: TGTGCCAGCAGTTCCCCGGAGTGGAAAGCCGGGGAGCTGTTTTTT. It translates to CASSSPEWKAGELFF.

The table lists this clonotype with a count of one. The V and J genes are TRBV5-1 and TRBJ2-2; D uncertain. V lost 4 bases to trimming and J lost 2 bases, with 9 bases between them. The CDR3 runs 14 residues. Germline V gives CDR1 SGHRS, CDR2 YFSETQ. CDR3 DNA sequence: TGCGCCAGCAGCCCCGACACCAACACCGGGGAGCTGTTTTTT. It is translated as CASSPDTNTGELFF.

This clonotype was detected ten times or more. V and J are TRBV3-1 and TRBJ2-7, with D unresolved. The germline gives CDR1 LGHDT, CDR2 YNNKEL (reference sequence). This CDR3 is 15 amino acids long. V was pared by 0 bases and J by 2 bases, with 11 bases between. CDR3 bases: TGTGCCAGCAGCCAAGACTCCCTTGCGGCCTACGAGCAGTACTTC. The encoded protein is CASSQDSLAAYEQYF.

The gene calls are TRBV5-1 and TRBJ2-1; 10 positions agree with TRBD2. Germline V CDR1 and CDR2: SGHRS, YFSETQ. The CDR3 is made up of 15 amino acids. J gave up 5 bases and V 4 bases, and 6 bases lay outside the gene matches. CDR3 amino acids: CASSRAGGANNEQFF. The CDR3 coding sequence is TGCGCCAGCAGCCGAGCGGGAGGGGCAAACAATGAGCAGTTCTTC.

The genes are TRBV5-1 and TRBJ1-6; TRBD1 might be the D (5 bases). V lost 3 bases and J 7 bases, leaving 14 bases between the germline ends. Germline CDR1 and CDR2: SGHRS and YFSETQ. The CDR3 consists of 15 residues. The CDR3 protein is CASSSGRGENSPLHF. The DNA for the CDR3 is TGCGCCAGCAGCTCGGGACGGGGGGAGAATTCACCCCTCCACTTT.

This clonotype was observed a handful of times. The V and J genes are TRBV27 and TRBJ2-1; D not certain. The CDR3 is 15 residues long. Deletions cut 3 bases from V and 0 bases from J, with 9 bases between. The germline CDR1 and CDR2 sequences are MNHEY and SMNVEV (reference sequence). The CDR3 loop is CASSFGLSSYNEQFF. The CDR3 DNA reads TGTGCCAGCAGTTTCGGCCTGAGCTCCTACAATGAGCAGTTCTTC.

This clonotype was counted a few times. This chain links TRBV12-3 or TRBV12-4 with TRBJ2-2; D not resolved. V lost 6 bases and J 7 bases, leaving 15 bases between the germline ends. The CDR3 runs 14 residues. CDR3 sequence (DNA): TGTGCCAGCAGCCGGGCAGGTGCAAGCGGGGAGCTGTTTTTT. It encodes CASSRAGASGELFF.

This chain joins TRBV6-1 and TRBJ1-4; D is undetermined. In germline, CDR1 is MNHNS, CDR2 SASEGT. The germline V and J ends were trimmed by 1 base and 8 bases, with 5 bases remaining between them. The CDR3 runs 12 residues. The CDR3 DNA reads as TGTGCCAGCAGTGAAGTGGTCGAAAAACTGTTTTTT. Its translation is CASSEVVEKLFF.

This clonotype was seen repeatedly, ten times or more. The chain combines TRBV11-2 with TRBJ2-5; possible D gene TRBD1, 5 bases. CDR3 length: 14 amino acids. V was clipped by 7 bases and J by 0 bases, with 12 bases between them. Germline V lookup: CDR1 SGHAT, CDR2 FQNNGV. The CDR3 loop is CASTPHRYQETQYF. CDR3 sequence (DNA): TGTGCCAGCACTCCGCACAGGTACCAAGAGACCCAGTACTTC.

The rearrangement joins TRBV20-1 to TRBJ2-7; D gene unclear. Trimming removed 3 bases at V and 0 bases at J, with 21 bases between. CDR1 DFQATT and CDR2 SNEGSKA come from the germline V gene (reference sequence). The CDR3 is made up of 17 amino acids. DNA for the CDR3: TGCAGTGCTAGTTTCGAGGAGTTCTCCTTAAGCTCCTACGAGCAGTACTTC. Translated: CSASFEEFSLSSYEQYF.